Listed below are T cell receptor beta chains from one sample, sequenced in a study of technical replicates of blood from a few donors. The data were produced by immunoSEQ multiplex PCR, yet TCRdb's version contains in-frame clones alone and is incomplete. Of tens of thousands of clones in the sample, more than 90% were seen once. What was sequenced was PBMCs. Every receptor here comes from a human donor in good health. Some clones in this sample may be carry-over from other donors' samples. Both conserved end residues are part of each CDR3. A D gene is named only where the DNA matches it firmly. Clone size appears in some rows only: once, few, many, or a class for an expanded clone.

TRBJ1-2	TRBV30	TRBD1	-	CAWSGPGQAYGYTF	TGTGCCTGGAGTGGGCCGGGACAGGCCTATGGCTACACCTTC
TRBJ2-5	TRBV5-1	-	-	CASSFRGETQYF	TGCGCCAGCAGCTTTCGGGGAGAGACCCAGTACTTC
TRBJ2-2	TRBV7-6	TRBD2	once	CASSGLAGRTGELFF	TGTGCCAGCAGCGGACTAGCGGGGAGAACCGGGGAGCTGTTTTTT
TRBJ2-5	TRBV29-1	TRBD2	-	CSVRTGGGETQYF	TGCAGCGTTAGGACGGGAGGGGGAGAGACCCAGTACTTC
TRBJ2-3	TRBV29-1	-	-	CSVKPADTQYF	TGCAGCGTTAAGCCGGCAGATACGCAGTATTTT
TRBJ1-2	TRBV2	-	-	CASSEMVFPIRGYTF	TGTGCCAGCAGTGAAATGGTTTTCCCAATCCGGGGCTACACCTTC
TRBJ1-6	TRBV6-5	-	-	CASSYLRGSPLHF	TGTGCCAGCAGTTACCTCCGGGGTTCACCCCTCCACTTT
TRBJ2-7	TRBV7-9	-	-	CASSLAGAYEQYF	TGTGCCAGCAGCTTAGCAGGGGCCTACGAGCAGTACTTC
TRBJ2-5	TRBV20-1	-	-	CSARGDETQYF	TGCAGTGCTAGGGGAGATGAGACCCAGTACTTC
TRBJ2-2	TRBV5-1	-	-	CASSLGGKNTGELFF	TGCGCCAGCAGCTTGGGCGGGAAGAACACCGGGGAGCTGTTTTTT
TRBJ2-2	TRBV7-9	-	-	CASSGAWRGRVTGELFF	TGTGCCAGCAGCGGGGCGTGGAGGGGGCGCGTCACCGGGGAGCTGTTTTTT
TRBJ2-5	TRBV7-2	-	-	CASSKGLSWDETQYF	TGTGCCAGCAGCAAAGGACTTAGCTGGGATGAGACCCAGTACTTC
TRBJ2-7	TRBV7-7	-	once	CASSFNTNYEQYF	TGTGCCAGCAGCTTTAACACTAACTACGAGCAGTACTTC
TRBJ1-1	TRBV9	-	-	CASSVALNTEAFF	TGTGCCAGCAGCGTGGCCCTGAACACTGAAGCTTTCTTT
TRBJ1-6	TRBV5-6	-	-	CASSGGGNSYNSPLHF	TGTGCCAGCAGCGGGGGGGGTAACTCCTATAATTCACCCCTCCACTTT
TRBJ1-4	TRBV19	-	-	CASTPRPQIYEKLFF	TGTGCCAGTACCCCCCGCCCTCAGATCTATGAAAAACTGTTTTTT
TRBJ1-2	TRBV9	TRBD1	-	CASSVQDRGIQGYTF	TGTGCCAGCAGCGTACAGGACAGGGGAATCCAAGGCTACACCTTC
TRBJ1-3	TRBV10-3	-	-	CAISHIGNTIYF	TGTGCCATCAGCCACATCGGAAACACCATATATTTT
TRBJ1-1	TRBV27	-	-	CASSFRGVPTEAFF	TGTGCCAGCAGTTTTCGGGGAGTACCCACTGAAGCTTTCTTT
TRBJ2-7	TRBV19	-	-	CASSPLGVYEQYF	TGTGCCAGTAGTCCCCTAGGGGTTTACGAGCAGTACTTC
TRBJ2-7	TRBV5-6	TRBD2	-	CASSSGSLYEQYF	TGTGCCAGCAGCAGCGGGAGTCTTTACGAGCAGTACTTC
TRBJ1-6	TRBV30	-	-	CAWSGGGNSPLHF	TGTGCCTGGAGTGGGGGCGGAAACTCACCCCTCCACTTT
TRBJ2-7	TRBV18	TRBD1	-	CASSPQPRDRVRNEQYF	TGTGCCAGCTCACCTCAGCCCCGGGACAGGGTGAGGAATGAGCAGTACTTC
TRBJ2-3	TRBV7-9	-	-	CASSLTGSRDTQYF	TGTGCCAGCAGCTTAACGGGGTCAAGAGATACGCAGTATTTT
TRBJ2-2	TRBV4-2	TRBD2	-	CASSHLGTSGGAANTGELFF	TGTGCCAGCAGCCACCTTGGGACTAGCGGGGGGGCCGCGAACACCGGGGAGCTGTTTTTT
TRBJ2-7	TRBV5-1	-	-	CASSRDSYEQYF	TGCGCCAGCAGCCGGGACTCCTACGAGCAGTACTTC
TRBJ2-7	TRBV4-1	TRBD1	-	CASSQGTGGTYEQYF	TGCGCCAGCAGCCAAGGGACAGGGGGAACCTACGAGCAGTACTTC
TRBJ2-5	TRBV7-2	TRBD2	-	CASSGLAGGHLETQYF	TGTGCCAGCAGCGGGCTAGCGGGGGGGCATCTGGAGACCCAGTACTTC
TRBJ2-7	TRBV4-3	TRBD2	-	CASSQQFSGRSHEQYF	TGCGCCAGCAGCCAACAATTCAGCGGGAGATCGCACGAGCAGTACTTC
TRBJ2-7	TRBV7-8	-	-	CASSLAGGGYEQYF	TGTGCCAGCAGCTTAGCGGGAGGAGGGTACGAGCAGTACTTC
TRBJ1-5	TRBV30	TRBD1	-	CAWSTYSGGNQPQHF	TGTGCCTGGAGTACGTACTCAGGGGGTAATCAGCCCCAGCATTTT
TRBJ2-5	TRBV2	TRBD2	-	CASSEGSSGGETQYF	TGTGCCAGCAGTGAAGGGTCTAGCGGGGGTGAGACCCAGTACTTC
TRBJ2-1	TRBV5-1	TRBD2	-	CASSTTGLGSYNEQFF	TGCGCCAGCAGCACCACTGGACTAGGATCCTACAATGAGCAGTTCTTC
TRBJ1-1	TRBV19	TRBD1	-	CASSGQAQNTEAFF	TGTGCCAGTAGCGGACAGGCACAGAACACTGAAGCTTTCTTT
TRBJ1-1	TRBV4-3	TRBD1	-	CASSRGTGPATEAFF	TGCGCCAGCAGCCGAGGGACAGGGCCGGCCACTGAAGCTTTCTTT
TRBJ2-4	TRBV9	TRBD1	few	CAITGGKNTKNIQYF	TGTGCCATAACAGGGGGGAAAAATACCAAAAACATTCAGTACTTC
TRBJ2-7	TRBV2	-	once	CASSEVTGSSYEQYF	TGTGCCAGCAGTGAAGTTACAGGGTCCTCCTACGAGCAGTACTTC
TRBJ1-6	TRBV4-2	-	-	CASSQDPGSNSPLHF	TGTGCCAGCAGCCAAGATCCAGGAAGTAATTCACCCCTCCACTTT
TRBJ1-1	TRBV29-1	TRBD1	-	CSVNRGLDTEAFF	TGCAGCGTAAACAGGGGGCTGGACACTGAAGCTTTCTTT
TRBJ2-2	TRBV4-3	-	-	CASSQWARAGDTGELFF	TGCGCCAGCAGCCAGTGGGCTCGAGCCGGGGACACCGGGGAGCTGTTTTTT
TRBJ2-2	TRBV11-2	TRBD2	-	CASSLEVKREAGELFF	TGTGCCAGCAGCTTAGAGGTGAAGCGGGAGGCCGGGGAGCTGTTTTTT
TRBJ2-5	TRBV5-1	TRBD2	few	CASSPGGAVETQYF	TGCGCCAGCAGCCCCGGGGGGGCCGTCGAGACCCAGTACTTC
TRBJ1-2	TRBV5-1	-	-	CASRTTDSNYGYTF	TGCGCCAGCAGAACCACGGACAGTAACTATGGCTACACCTTC
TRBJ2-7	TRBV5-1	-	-	CASSRTLSGVSYEQYF	TGCGCCAGCAGCCGTACACTTAGCGGCGTCTCCTACGAGCAGTACTTC
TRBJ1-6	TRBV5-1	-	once	CASSPHATGPNSPLHF	TGCGCCAGCAGCCCACACGCGACAGGCCCCAATTCACCCCTCCACTTT
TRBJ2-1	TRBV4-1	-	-	CASSLQVYNEQFF	TGCGCCAGCAGCCTCCAGGTGTACAATGAGCAGTTCTTC
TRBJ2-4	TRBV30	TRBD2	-	CAWTLGLAGDIQYF	TGTGCCTGGACCCTAGGACTAGCGGGAGACATTCAGTACTTC
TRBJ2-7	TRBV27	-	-	CASSLSGGLSYEQYF	TGTGCCAGCAGTTTGTCGGGGGGCCTATCCTACGAGCAGTACTTC
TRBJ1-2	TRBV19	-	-	CASRGAGYGYTF	TGTGCCAGTAGGGGTGCGGGCTATGGCTACACCTTC
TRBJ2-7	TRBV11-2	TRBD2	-	CASSYPGLATKEYF	TGTGCCAGCAGCTATCCGGGACTAGCGACGAAGGAGTACTTC
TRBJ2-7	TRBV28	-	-	CASGNYEQYF	TGTGCCAGCGGCAACTACGAGCAGTACTTC
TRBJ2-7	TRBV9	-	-	CASSATGLTYEQYF	TGTGCCAGCAGCGCTACAGGGCTTACCTACGAGCAGTACTTC
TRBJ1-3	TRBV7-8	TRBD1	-	CASSLTGQGVGNTIYF	TGTGCCAGCAGCTTAACGGGACAGGGGGTGGGAAACACCATATATTTT